This T cell receptor beta chain was recovered during a study of identical twins. This clonotype was observed a handful of times. The V gene's germline CDR1 is SQVTM and CDR2 ANQGSEA. The CDR3 covers 14 residues. J was trimmed by 1 base and V by 6 bases; bases with no gene match: 3. TCRdb recomputed calls from the 5' RACE reads with MiXCR, one row per CDR3 protein. The sample has roughly 480,000 distinct CDR3 sequences; approximately 24% are singletons. These data were also reused for a study on T cells expressing NK-cell markers.

The receptor was derived from a woman aged 18 to 35 in good health. The genes are TRBV29-1 and TRBJ2-1; 10 bases are a match to TRBD2. The sample consisted of CD4+ T cells sorted from blood. CDR3 residues: CSVGTSASYNEQFF. The CDR3 DNA reads TGCAGCGTGGGGACTAGCGCTTCCTACAATGAGCAGTTCTTC.